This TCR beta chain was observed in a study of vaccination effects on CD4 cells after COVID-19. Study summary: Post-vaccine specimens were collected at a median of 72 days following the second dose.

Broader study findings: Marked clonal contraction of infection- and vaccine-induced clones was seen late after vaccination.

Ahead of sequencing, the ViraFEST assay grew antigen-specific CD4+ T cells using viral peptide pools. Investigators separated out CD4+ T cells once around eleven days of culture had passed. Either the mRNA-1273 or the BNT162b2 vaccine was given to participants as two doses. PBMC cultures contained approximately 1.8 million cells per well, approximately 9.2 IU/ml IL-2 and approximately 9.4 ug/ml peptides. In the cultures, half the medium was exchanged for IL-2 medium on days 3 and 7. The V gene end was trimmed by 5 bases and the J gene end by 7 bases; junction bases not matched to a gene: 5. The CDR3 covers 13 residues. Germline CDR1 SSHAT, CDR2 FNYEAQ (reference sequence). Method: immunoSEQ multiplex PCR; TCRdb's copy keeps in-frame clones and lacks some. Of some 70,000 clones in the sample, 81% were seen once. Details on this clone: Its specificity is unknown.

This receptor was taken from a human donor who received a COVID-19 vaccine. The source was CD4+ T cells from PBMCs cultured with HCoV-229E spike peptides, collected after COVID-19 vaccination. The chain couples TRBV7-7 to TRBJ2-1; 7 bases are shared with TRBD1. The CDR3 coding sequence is TGTGCCAGCAGCACCGACAGGGCAAATGAGCAGTTCTTC. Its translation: CASSTDRANEQFF.